One and the same sample provided the 30 T cell receptor beta chains below, sequenced in a study of lymphopenia after photon versus proton radiotherapy. Profiling relied on immunoSEQ multiplex PCR, and the TCRdb table lists in-frame clones only, not all of them. The sample comprises some 30,000 clones, 85% to 90% of which are singletons, and around 6.5% rests with the top ten. The sequences come from peripheral blood, collected from a patient treated with photon-based radiotherapy. The receptors were gathered from a woman in her forties or fifties with pancreatic cancer.

The rearrangement uses TRBV4-3 and TRBJ2-2; D not resolved. Germline loops: CDR1 LGHNA, CDR2 YSLEER. Trimming removed 3 bases at V and 5 bases at J, with 10 bases between. This CDR3 spans 14 amino acids. CDR3 loop: CASSQGFGTGELFF. The CDR3, as DNA: TGCGCCAGCAGCCAGGGTTTTGGAACCGGGGAGCTGTTTTTT.

The chain has TRBV6-5 and TRBJ2-7; 11 positions agree with TRBD2. From germline, CDR1 is MNHEY and CDR2 SVGAGI. Trimming cost V 2 bases and J 4 bases; bases outside gene matches: 4. The CDR3 totals 15 residues. CDR3 sequence (DNA): TGTGCCAGCAGTTACACAAGGACTAGCGGGTACGAGCAGTACTTC. Translation: CASSYTRTSGYEQYF.

The J gene is TRBJ2-5, the V gene TRBV7-8; D perhaps matches TRBD1 (6 bases). The length of the CDR3 is 16 residues. Trimming took off 0 bases at V and 4 bases at J, with 15 bases between the two ends. CDR1 is SGHVS, CDR2 FQNEAQ, per germline. CDR3 amino acids: CASSLADRGGRETQYF. CDR3 DNA: TGTGCCAGCAGCTTAGCGGACAGAGGCGGACGAGAGACCCAGTACTTC.

The V call is TRBV11-3, the J call TRBJ1-2; D is unresolved. Germline V gene lookup returns CDR1 SGHNT and CDR2 YENEEA. Between the trimmed V and J ends, which lost 0 bases and 3 bases, there was a span of 14 bases. The CDR3 has 16 amino acids. The CDR3 spells CASSLDSPGSDYGYTF. CDR3 DNA: TGTGCCAGCAGCTTAGATAGTCCGGGGTCGGACTATGGCTACACCTTC.

V and J are TRBV11-3 and TRBJ2-7; D not resolved. From germline, CDR1 is SGHNT and CDR2 YENEEA. V shed 0 bases and J shed 3 bases, with 3 bases lying between them. The CDR3 spans 12 residues. CDR3 in amino acids: CASSLDNYEQYF. The CDR3 DNA is TGTGCCAGCAGCTTAGATAACTACGAGCAGTACTTC. Complete variable domain (other parts from reference TRBV11-3 and TRBJ2-7): EAGVVQSPRYKIIEKKQPVAFWCNPISGHNTLYWYLQNLGQGPELLIRYENEEAVDDSQLPKDRFSAERLKGVDSTLKIQPAELGDSAVYLCASSLDNYEQYFGPGTRLTVT.

This chain uses TRBV4-1 with TRBJ1-2; TRBD1 agrees at 8 bases. V trimming: 4 bases; J trimming: 5 bases; junction bases outside the gene matches: 6. The CDR3 extends over 14 amino acids. The germline CDR1 and CDR2 sequences are MGHRA and YSYEKL. The CDR3 coding sequence is TGCGCCAGCAGCCTTGGACAGGGAGAGTATGGCTACACCTTC. It encodes CASSLGQGEYGYTF.

V and J are TRBV7-2 and TRBJ2-1; tentatively, D is TRBD2 (6 bases). Germline CDR1 and CDR2: SGHTA and FQGNSA. The CDR3 is made up of 15 amino acids. Trimming took 4 bases from V and 6 from J, leaving 16 bases between them. The CDR3 loop is CASSSRGAGGNEQFF. CDR3 DNA: TGTGCCAGCAGCTCCCGGGGAGCGGGCGGCAATGAGCAGTTCTTC.

The V gene is TRBV6-6, the J gene TRBJ2-3; no firm D call. V was pared by 5 bases and J by 4 bases, with 7 bases between. Germline loops: CDR1 MNHNY, CDR2 SVGAGI (reference sequence). The CDR3 loop spans 12 amino acids. CDR3: CASSPISDTQYF. DNA of the CDR3: TGTGCCAGCAGTCCCATATCAGATACGCAGTATTTT.

As DNA, the CDR3 is TGCGCCAGCAGCTTGGGTGGGTCGAACACCGGGGAGCTGTTTTTT. Encoded protein: CASSLGGSNTGELFF. V gene TRBV5-1 combines with J gene TRBJ2-2; D uncertain. The CDR3 extends over 15 amino acids. V lost 0 bases, J lost 0 bases, and 6 bases lay in between. Germline assignment: CDR1 SGHRS and CDR2 YFSETQ. Full variable domain (remainder filled in from reference TRBV5-1 and TRBJ2-2): KAGVTQTPRYLIKTRGQQVTLSCSPISGHRSVSWYQQTPGQGLQFLFEYFSETQRNKGNFPGRFSGRQFSNSRSEMNVSTLELGDSALYLCASSLGGSNTGELFFGEGSRLTVL.

This clone was counted only a few times. The chain recombines TRBV29-1 with TRBJ2-1; 9 bases are shared with TRBD2. Trimming cost V 3 bases and J 1 base; bases outside gene matches: 7. There are 16 residues in the CDR3. The germline gives CDR1 SQVTM, CDR2 ANQGSEA. The CDR3 sequence: CSVEGVSGSSYNEQFF. The CDR3 region has the DNA TGCAGCGTTGAGGGTGTTAGCGGGAGTTCCTACAATGAGCAGTTCTTC.

The chain combines TRBV6-1 with TRBJ1-5, with D maybe TRBD1 (5 bases). The V end lost 6 bases, the J end lost 0 bases, and 6 bases lay between the germline ends. The germline CDR1 and CDR2 sequences are MNHNS and SASEGT. CDR3 length: 13 amino acids. The CDR3 sequence: CASRTDSNQPQHF. The CDR3 nucleotides are TGTGCCAGCAGGACAGATAGCAATCAGCCCCAGCATTTT.

This clone showed up just once. The rearrangement links TRBV7-2 to TRBJ1-2; 10 bases line up with TRBD1. The V segment lost 3 bases and the J segment 4 bases; nucleotides outside the gene matches: 5. The CDR3 spans 15 residues. Germline assignment: CDR1 SGHTA and CDR2 FQGNSA. CDR3 coding DNA: TGTGCCAGCAGCTTCAAGACAGGGGGCATCTATGGCTACACCTTC. It codes for CASSFKTGGIYGYTF.

The rearrangement joins TRBV5-4 to TRBJ2-2; D gene ambiguous. Germline V gene sequence: CDR1 SGHNT, CDR2 YYREEE (reference sequence). The CDR3 has 12 residues. Trimming cost V 4 bases and J 5 bases, with 6 bases left between them. CDR3 sequence (DNA): TGTGCCAGCAGCCCTCCAACCGGGGAGCTGTTTTTT. Protein: CASSPPTGELFF.

The chain recombines TRBV2 with TRBJ2-2, with no clear D. Germline CDR1 reads SNHLY; CDR2 reads FYNNEI. The germline V and J ends were trimmed by 7 bases and 5 bases, with 14 bases remaining between them. CDR3 length: 14 amino acids. CDR3 DNA sequence: TGTGCCAGCATAAGCACACCCAAGACCGGGGAGCTGTTTTTT. Translation gives CASISTPKTGELFF.

This clone was seen only a few times. This sequence joins TRBV29-1 and TRBJ2-1; 8 positions agree with TRBD1. The germline V gene encodes CDR1 SQVTM and CDR2 ANQGSEA. CDR3 length: 17 amino acids. V gave up 3 bases and J gave up 1 base; unmatched junction bases: 11. CDR3 loop: CSVETQGASGSYNEQFF. The CDR3 nucleotides read TGCAGCGTTGAGACGCAGGGGGCAAGTGGGTCCTACAATGAGCAGTTCTTC.

The V call is TRBV9, the J call TRBJ2-6; 8 nucleotides align to TRBD1. The CDR3 length is 17 residues. Looked up from germline, CDR1 is SGDLS and CDR2 is YYNGEE. V lost 3 bases and J lost 3; bases outside the gene matches: 8. The CDR3 DNA reads as TGTGCCAGCAGCGACGAGGACAGGGCGAATGGGGCCAACGTCCTGACTTTC. This codes for CASSDEDRANGANVLTF.

This clone was detected a few times. The chain joins TRBV19 to TRBJ2-5; D unclear. The V gene's germline CDR1 is LNHDA and CDR2 SQIVND (reference sequence). The CDR3 contains 15 residues. Between the trimmed V and J ends, which lost 2 bases and 1 base, there was a span of 11 bases. CDR3 protein: CASSIRARLQETQYF. The CDR3 DNA sequence: TGTGCCAGTAGTATAAGGGCCAGGCTCCAAGAGACCCAGTACTTC. Looking up the rest from reference TRBV19 and TRBJ2-5 gives the full variable domain: DGGITQSPKYLFRKEGQNVTLSCEQNLNHDAMYWYRQDPGQGLRLIYYSQIVNDFQKGDIAEGYSVSREKKESFPLTVTSAQKNPTAFYLCASSIRARLQETQYFGPGTRLLVL.

CDR3 sequence: CASSQDSGGDYGYTF. As DNA, the CDR3 is TGTGCCAGCAGCCAAGACTCAGGGGGAGACTATGGCTACACCTTC. The chain has TRBV4-2 and TRBJ1-2, with TRBD1 matching over 7 bases. CDR3 length: 15 amino acids. V gave up 0 bases and J gave up 3 bases; unmatched junction bases: 4. CDR1 LGHNA and CDR2 YNFKEQ come from the germline V gene.

This chain links TRBV6-5 with TRBJ2-1; 11 bases line up with TRBD2. V lost 4 bases to trimming and J lost 0 bases; unmatched junction nucleotides: 2. Germline CDR1 MNHEY, CDR2 SVGAGI. The CDR3 runs to 16 residues. The CDR3 here is CASSFTSGSSYNEQFF. CDR3 sequence (DNA): TGTGCCAGCAGTTTTACTAGCGGGAGCTCCTACAATGAGCAGTTCTTC.

This rearrangement joins TRBV28 to TRBJ2-7; D is perhaps TRBD1 or TRBD2 (5 bases each). This CDR3 has 13 amino acids. Germline loops: CDR1 MDHEN, CDR2 SYDVKM. Trimming took 5 bases from V and 4 from J, leaving 12 bases between them. The CDR3 spells CASSTGGVYEQYF. CDR3 coding DNA: TGTGCCAGCAGTACAGGAGGAGTTTACGAGCAGTACTTC.

The chain is built from TRBV27 and TRBJ2-2; 12 nucleotides agree with TRBD2. Germline CDR1 MNHEY, CDR2 SMNVEV (reference sequence). The ends lost 4 bases at V and 5 bases at J; junction bases unmatched: 11. This CDR3 comprises 18 residues. The CDR3 DNA reads as TGTGCCAGCAGTTCCACCTTCGGACTAGCGGGAAGAACCGGGGAGCTGTTTTTT. This translates into CASSSTFGLAGRTGELFF.

The chain is built from TRBV18 and TRBJ1-2; D is unresolved. The CDR3 consists of 15 residues. The germline V and J ends were trimmed by 4 bases and 4 bases, with 16 bases remaining between them. The germline gives CDR1 KGHSH, CDR2 LQKENI. The CDR3 DNA follows: TGTGCCAGCTCACGGACCCCCCCCTCCATCTATGGCTACACCTTC. This codes for CASSRTPPSIYGYTF.

The chain recombines TRBV25-1 with TRBJ2-1; TRBD2 matches at 7 bases. Germline loops: CDR1 MGHDK, CDR2 SYGVNS. The CDR3 loop spans 14 amino acids. The V segment lost 5 bases and the J segment 3 bases; nucleotides outside the gene matches: 4. The CDR3 is CASSRWEGYNEQFF. The CDR3 nucleotides are TGTGCCAGCAGTCGGTGGGAGGGCTACAATGAGCAGTTCTTC.

The chain has TRBV18 and TRBJ2-2, with a possible D match to TRBD2 (6 bases). Trimming removed 6 bases from V and 8 bases from J, with 22 bases in between. This CDR3 has 16 residues. The germline gives CDR1 KGHSH, CDR2 LQKENI. The CDR3 coding sequence is TGTGCCAGCTCGGGACTTAGCGGACCCTCGAAGGGGGAGCTGTTTTTT. It codes for CASSGLSGPSKGELFF.

The chain combines TRBV7-2 with TRBJ2-5; D may be TRBD1 or TRBD2 (6 bases each). Germline V gene sequence: CDR1 SGHTA, CDR2 FQGNSA. Deletions cut 6 bases from V and 1 base from J, with 15 bases between. The CDR3 loop spans 15 amino acids. CDR3 in amino acids: CASSPRGGGQETQYF. The DNA of the CDR3 is TGTGCCAGCAGTCCCAGAGGGGGAGGCCAAGAGACCCAGTACTTC.

The genes are TRBV5-4 and TRBJ2-1; 8 nucleotides align to TRBD2. This CDR3 comprises 18 residues. The ends lost 0 bases at V and 4 bases at J; junction bases unmatched: 12. Per the germline V gene, CDR1 is SGHNT and CDR2 is YYREEE (reference sequence). CDR3 nucleotides: TGTGCCAGCAGCTTGGGATCTATGGGAGCGGGAGTTTACAATGAGCAGTTCTTC. Protein product: CASSLGSMGAGVYNEQFF.

This sequence joins TRBV19 and TRBJ2-3; D gene unclear. V was trimmed by 10 bases and J by 2 bases, leaving 16 bases between them. The CDR3 runs 14 residues. CDR1 LNHDA and CDR2 SQIVND come from the germline V gene (reference sequence). In DNA, the CDR3 is TGTGCCACCCTTGAAATGAGTAACACAGATACGCAGTATTTT. This sequence encodes CATLEMSNTDTQYF.

The CDR3 sequence is CASSDNTEAFF. In nucleotides, the CDR3 is TGTGCCAGCAGTGACAACACTGAAGCTTTCTTT. V gene TRBV2 combines with J gene TRBJ1-1; D is ambiguous. V was cut by 3 bases and J by 2 bases, with 1 base left in between. The CDR3 spans 11 residues. The germline V gene has CDR1 SNHLY and CDR2 FYNNEI. Drawing the rest from reference TRBV2 and TRBJ1-1, the complete variable domain is EPEVTQTPSHQVTQMGQEVILRCVPISNHLYFYWYRQILGQKVEFLVSFYNNEISEKSEIFDDQFSVERPDGSNFTLKIRSTKLEDSAMYFCASSDNTEAFFGQGTRLTVV.

This clone was observed a single time. The chain links TRBV5-6 to TRBJ2-1; 8 nucleotides align to TRBD1. The V gene end was trimmed by 7 bases and the J gene end by 5 bases; junction bases not matched to a gene: 11. The CDR3 spans 15 residues. Germline CDR1 reads SGHDT; CDR2 reads YYEEEE. CDR3 loop: CASGGQGLLDNEQFF. In DNA, the CDR3 is TGTGCCAGCGGAGGACAGGGCCTACTCGACAATGAGCAGTTCTTC.

The chain has TRBV7-9 and TRBJ1-1, with D perhaps TRBD1 (5 bases). Germline-derived CDR1 and CDR2 are SEHNR and FQNEAQ (reference sequence). The V end was cut by 2 bases, the J end by 6 bases, with 16 bases between. The CDR3 has 15 amino acids. The CDR3 is CASSLWATGNSEAFF. CDR3 coding DNA: TGTGCCAGCAGCTTATGGGCCACAGGTAATTCTGAAGCTTTCTTT.